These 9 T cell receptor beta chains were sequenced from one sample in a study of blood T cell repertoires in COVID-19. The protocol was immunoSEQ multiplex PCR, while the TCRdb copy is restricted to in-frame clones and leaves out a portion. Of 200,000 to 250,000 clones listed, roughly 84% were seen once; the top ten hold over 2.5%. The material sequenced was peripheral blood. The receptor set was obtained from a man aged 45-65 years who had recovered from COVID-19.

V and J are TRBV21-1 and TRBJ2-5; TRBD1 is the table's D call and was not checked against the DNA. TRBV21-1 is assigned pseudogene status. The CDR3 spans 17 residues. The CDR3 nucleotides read TGTGCCAGCAGCAAAGGGGCGATTAGGTACATCCAAGAGACCCAGTACTTC. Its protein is CASSKGAIRYIQETQYF.

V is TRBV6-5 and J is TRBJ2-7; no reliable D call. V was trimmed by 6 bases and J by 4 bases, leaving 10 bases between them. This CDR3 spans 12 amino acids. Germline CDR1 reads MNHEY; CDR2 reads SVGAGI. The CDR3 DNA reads TGTGCCAGCAGCCAGACAAAGTACGAGCAGTACTTC. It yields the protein CASSQTKYEQYF.

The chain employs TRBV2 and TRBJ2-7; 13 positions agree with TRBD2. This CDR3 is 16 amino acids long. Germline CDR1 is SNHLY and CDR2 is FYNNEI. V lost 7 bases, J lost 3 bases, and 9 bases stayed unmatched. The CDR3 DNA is TGTGCCAGCACCCCTAGGACTAGCGGGAGTGGCTACGAGCAGTACTTC. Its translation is CASTPRTSGSGYEQYF.

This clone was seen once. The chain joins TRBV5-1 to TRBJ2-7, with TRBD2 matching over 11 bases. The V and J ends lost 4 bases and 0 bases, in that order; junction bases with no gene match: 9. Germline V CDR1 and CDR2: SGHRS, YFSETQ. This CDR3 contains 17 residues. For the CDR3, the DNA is TGCGCCAGCAGCGCCTCCGGGACTAGCGGCGTCTCCTACGAGCAGTACTTC. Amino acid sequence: CASSASGTSGVSYEQYF.

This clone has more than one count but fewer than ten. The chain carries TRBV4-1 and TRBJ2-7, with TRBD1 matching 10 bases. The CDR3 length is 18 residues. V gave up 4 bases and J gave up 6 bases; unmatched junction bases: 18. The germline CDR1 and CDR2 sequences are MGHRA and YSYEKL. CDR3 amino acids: CASSRAGPGTGVQGEQYF. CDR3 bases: TGCGCCAGCAGCCGCGCCGGCCCGGGGACAGGGGTGCAGGGCGAGCAGTACTTC.

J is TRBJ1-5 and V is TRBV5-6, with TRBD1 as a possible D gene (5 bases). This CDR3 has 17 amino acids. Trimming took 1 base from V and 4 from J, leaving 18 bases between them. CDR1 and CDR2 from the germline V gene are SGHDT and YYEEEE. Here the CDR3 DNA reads TGTGCCAGCAGCTTGTCCGGGCAGGGAGGGAGGAATCAGCCCCAGCATTTT. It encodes CASSLSGQGGRNQPQHF. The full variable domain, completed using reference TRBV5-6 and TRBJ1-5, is DAGVTQSPTHLIKTRGQQVTLRCSPKSGHDTVSWYQQALGQGPQFIFQYYEEEERQRGNFPDRFSGHQFPNYSSELNVNALLLGDSALYLCASSLSGQGGRNQPQHFGDGTRLSIL.

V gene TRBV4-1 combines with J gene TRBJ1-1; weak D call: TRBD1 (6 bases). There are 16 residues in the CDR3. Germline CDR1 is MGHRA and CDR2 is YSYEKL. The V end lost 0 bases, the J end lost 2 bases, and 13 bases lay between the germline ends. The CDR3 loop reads CASSQESGDLNTEAFF. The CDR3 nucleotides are TGCGCCAGCAGCCAAGAGTCAGGGGACCTAAACACTGAAGCTTTCTTT.

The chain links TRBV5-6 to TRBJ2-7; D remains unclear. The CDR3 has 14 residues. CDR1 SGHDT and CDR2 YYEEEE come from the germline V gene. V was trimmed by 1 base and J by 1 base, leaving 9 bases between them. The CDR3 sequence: CASSLHRFSYEQYF. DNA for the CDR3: TGTGCCAGCAGCTTGCACAGATTTTCCTACGAGCAGTACTTC. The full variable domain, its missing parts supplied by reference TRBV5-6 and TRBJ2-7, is DAGVTQSPTHLIKTRGQQVTLRCSPKSGHDTVSWYQQALGQGPQFIFQYYEEEERQRGNFPDRFSGHQFPNYSSELNVNALLLGDSALYLCASSLHRFSYEQYFGPGTRLTVT.

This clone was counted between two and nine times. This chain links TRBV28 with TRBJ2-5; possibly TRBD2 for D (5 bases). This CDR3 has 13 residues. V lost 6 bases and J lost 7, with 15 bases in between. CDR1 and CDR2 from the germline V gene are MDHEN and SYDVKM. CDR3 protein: CASSGLIARTQYF. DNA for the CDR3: TGTGCCAGCAGCGGACTTATCGCCAGGACCCAGTACTTC.